These 3 T cell receptor beta chains were sequenced from one sample in a study of T cell repertoires and leukemia-associated antigens. Antigen specificity for these receptors is unknown. TCRdb analysed the 5' RACE reads with MiXCR anew, one entry per CDR3 protein. The sample has 10,000 to 13,000 distinct CDR3 sequences; approximately 39% are singletons. Sequencing input: CD3+ T cells sorted from blood and cultured. Source of these receptors: a female donor in good health.

This clonotype was picked up many times. This sequence joins TRBV10-3 and TRBJ2-3, with 8 bases aligning to TRBD2. The CDR3 consists of 15 residues. Trimming removed 6 bases from V and 2 bases from J; junction bases left unmatched: 7. Germline CDR1 is ENHRY and CDR2 is SYGVKD. The CDR3: CAISGIAGNTDTQYF. CDR3 in DNA: TGTGCCATCAGCGGGATAGCGGGAAACACAGATACGCAGTATTTT.

Of note for this clonotype: At one end, the junction sequence differs from germline, possibly due to a read error. The chain has TRBV20-1 and TRBJ2-1; 14 bases are a match to TRBD2. Germline CDR1 reads DFQATT; CDR2 reads SNEGSKA (reference sequence). The CDR3 has 14 amino acids. The CDR3 DNA follows: TGTAATGCAAGGACTAGCGGGAGGATGGATGAGCAGTTCTTC. Protein product: CNARTSGRMDEQFF.

This rearrangement joins TRBV2 to TRBJ2-3; TRBD2 matches 9 bases. The CDR3 runs to 14 residues. V shed 7 bases, J shed 7 bases, and the junction held 9 bases outside the gene matches. CDR1 is SNHLY and CDR2 is FYNNEI in the germline V gene. CDR3: CASTREGLGNTQYF. The CDR3 region has the DNA TGTGCCAGCACGCGGGAGGGCTTGGGGAATACGCAGTATTTT.